This TCR beta chain originates from a study of T cells in Graves' hyperthyroidism and ophthalmopathy. Deletions cut 3 bases from V and 0 bases from J, with 14 bases between. Germline CDR1 GTSNPN, CDR2 SVGIG (reference sequence). CDR3 length: 15 residues. Using RNA transcripts as the source, TCR beta CDR3 regions were amplified. A first-round RT-PCR of the TCR CDR3 used the HTBI primer set. TCRdb used MiXCR to reprocess the multiplex PCR reads, holding one entry per CDR3 protein. Of 480,000 or so distinct CDR3 sequences in the sample, about an eighth were seen once. This TCR was recovered from a woman between 18 and 29 years old with Graves' hyperthyroidism. Sequencing used blood. The rearrangement links TRBV30 to TRBJ1-1; possibly TRBD1 for D (6 bases). Here the CDR3 reads CAWRILRGMNTEAFF. The CDR3 DNA follows: TGTGCCTGGAGAATCCTCAGGGGAATGAACACTGAAGCTTTCTTT.